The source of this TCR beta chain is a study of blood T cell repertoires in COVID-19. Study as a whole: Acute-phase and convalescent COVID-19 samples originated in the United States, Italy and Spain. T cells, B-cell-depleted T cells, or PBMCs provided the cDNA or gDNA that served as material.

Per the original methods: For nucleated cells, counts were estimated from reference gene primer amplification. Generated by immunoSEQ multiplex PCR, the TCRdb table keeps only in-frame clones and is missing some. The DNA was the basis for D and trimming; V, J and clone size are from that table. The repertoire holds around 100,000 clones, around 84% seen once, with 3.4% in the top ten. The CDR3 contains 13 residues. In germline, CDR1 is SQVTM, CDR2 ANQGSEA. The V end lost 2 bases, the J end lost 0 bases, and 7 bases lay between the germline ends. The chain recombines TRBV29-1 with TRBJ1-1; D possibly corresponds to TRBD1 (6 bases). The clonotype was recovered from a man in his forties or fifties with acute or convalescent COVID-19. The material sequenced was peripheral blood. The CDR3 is CSVEPGVNTEAFF. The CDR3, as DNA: TGCAGCGTTGAACCAGGGGTGAACACTGAAGCTTTCTTT.